This TCR beta chain originates from a study of control samples from healthy donors and cancer patients. The method was immunoSEQ multiplex PCR; TCRdb's version includes in-frame clones alone and lacks a portion of them. This table has about 110,000 clones, 70% to 90% appearing once. The ends lost 1 base at V and 1 base at J; junction bases unmatched: 10. Germline assignment: CDR1 SGDLS and CDR2 YYNGEE. The CDR3 length is 17 residues. Sequenced material: PBMCs. The source of this sequence is a woman between 55 and 75 years old with lung cancer. The chain recombines TRBV9 with TRBJ1-2, with 7 bases identical to TRBD1. CDR3 amino acids: CASSVNRDRSYNYGYTF. The CDR3 DNA is TGTGCCAGCAGCGTAAACCGGGACAGATCCTATAACTATGGCTACACCTTC.